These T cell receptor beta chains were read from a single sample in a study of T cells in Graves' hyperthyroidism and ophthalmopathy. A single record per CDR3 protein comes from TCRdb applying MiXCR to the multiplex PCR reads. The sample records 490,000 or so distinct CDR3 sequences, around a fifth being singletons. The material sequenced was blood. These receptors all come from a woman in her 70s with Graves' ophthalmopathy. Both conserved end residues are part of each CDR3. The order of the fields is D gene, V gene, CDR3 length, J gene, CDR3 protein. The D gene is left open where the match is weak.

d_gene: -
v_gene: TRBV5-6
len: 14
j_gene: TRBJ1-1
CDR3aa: CASSLAAMDTEAFF

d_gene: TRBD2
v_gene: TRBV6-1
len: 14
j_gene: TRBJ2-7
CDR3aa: CASSSGSLSYEQYF

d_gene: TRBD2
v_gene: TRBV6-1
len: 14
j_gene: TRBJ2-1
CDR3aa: CASRTSGPNNEQFF

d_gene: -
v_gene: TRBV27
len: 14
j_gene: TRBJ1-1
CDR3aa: CASRPARANTEAFF

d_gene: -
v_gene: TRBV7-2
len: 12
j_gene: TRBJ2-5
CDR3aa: CASSWGQETQYF

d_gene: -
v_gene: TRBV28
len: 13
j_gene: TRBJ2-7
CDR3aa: CASLPWGSYEQYF

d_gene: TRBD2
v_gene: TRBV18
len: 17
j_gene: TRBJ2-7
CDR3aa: CASSPPGTSGSSYEQYF

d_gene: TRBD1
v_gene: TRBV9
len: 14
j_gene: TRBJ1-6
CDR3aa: CASSLEGQGTPLHF

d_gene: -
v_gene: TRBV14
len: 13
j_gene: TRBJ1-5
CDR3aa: CASSQSQGQPQHF

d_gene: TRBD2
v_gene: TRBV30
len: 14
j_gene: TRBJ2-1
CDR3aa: CAWSTAGGYNEQFF

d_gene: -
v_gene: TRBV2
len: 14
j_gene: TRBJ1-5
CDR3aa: CASSEGRVNQPQHF

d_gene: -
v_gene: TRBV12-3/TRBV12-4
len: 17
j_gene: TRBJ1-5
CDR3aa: CASSLSGGLGNNQPQHF

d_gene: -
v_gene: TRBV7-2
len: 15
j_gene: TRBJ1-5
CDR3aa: CASSLVSRYDQPQHF

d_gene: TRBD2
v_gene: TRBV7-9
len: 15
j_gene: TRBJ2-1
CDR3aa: CASSPGGGSYNEQFF

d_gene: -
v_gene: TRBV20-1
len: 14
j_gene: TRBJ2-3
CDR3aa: CSAATGLSTDTQYF

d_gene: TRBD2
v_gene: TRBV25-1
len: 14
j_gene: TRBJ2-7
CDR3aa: CASSDRRERAEQYF

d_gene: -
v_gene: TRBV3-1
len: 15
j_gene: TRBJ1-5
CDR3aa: CASSQDSGSNQPQHF

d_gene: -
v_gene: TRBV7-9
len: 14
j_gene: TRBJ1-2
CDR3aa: CASSLLWQGDGYTF

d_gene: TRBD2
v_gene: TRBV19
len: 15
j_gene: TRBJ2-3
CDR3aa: CASRTSGSRTDTQYF

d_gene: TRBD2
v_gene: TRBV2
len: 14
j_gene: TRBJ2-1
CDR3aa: CASSVGAGVFEQFF

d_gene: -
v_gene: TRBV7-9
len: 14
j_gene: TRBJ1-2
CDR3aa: CASSLAGASKGYTF

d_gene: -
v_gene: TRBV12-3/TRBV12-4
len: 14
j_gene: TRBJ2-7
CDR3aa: CASRLQGTPYEQYF